The next 32 T cell receptor beta chains were all read from a single sample in a study of blood T cell repertoires in COVID-19. Sequenced by immunoSEQ multiplex PCR; TCRdb stores in-frame clones only, minus some. The repertoire consists of about 100,000 clones, with 88% occurring once and the leading ten covering over 2.5%. Sequencing was carried out using peripheral blood. These TCRs come from a woman older than 75 with acute or convalescent COVID-19.

The rearrangement links TRBV2 to TRBJ2-3; weak D call: TRBD2 (6 bases). V lost 10 bases and J 2 bases, leaving 22 bases between the germline ends. From germline, CDR1 is SNHLY and CDR2 FYNNEI. The CDR3 length is 16 residues. The CDR3 protein is CATPPSSGEYTDTQYF. CDR3 nucleotide sequence: TGTGCCACCCCGCCCTCCTCGGGAGAGTACACAGATACGCAGTATTTT.

This clone was picked up one time. The rearrangement links TRBV5-8 to TRBJ2-5, with a weak D call TRBD1 (5 bases). Between the trimmed V and J ends, which lost 6 bases and 2 bases, there was a span of 26 bases. The CDR3 is 18 amino acids. In germline, CDR1 is SGHTS, CDR2 YDEGEE. The CDR3 loop reads CASILVAQALTNQETQYF. Written as DNA, the CDR3 is TGTGCCAGCATCCTTGTTGCACAGGCCCTAACCAATCAAGAGACCCAGTACTTC. Supplemented by reference TRBV5-8 and TRBJ2-5, the full variable domain reads EAGVTQSPTHLIKTRGQQATLRCSPISGHTSVYWYQQALGLGLQFLLWYDEGEERNRGNFPPRFSGRQFPNYSSELNVNALELEDSALYLCASILVAQALTNQETQYFGPGTRLLVL.

J is TRBJ1-1 and V is TRBV25-1; perhaps TRBD1 as D (5 bases). V lost 1 base, J lost 4 bases, and 13 bases lay in between. The CDR3 is 15 amino acids. Germline values: CDR1 MGHDK, CDR2 SYGVNS. The CDR3 nucleotides read TGTGCCAGCAGTGAATTTAGGGGTGACAGCACTGAAGCTTTCTTT. Protein product: CASSEFRGDSTEAFF.

This clone was seen a few times. The chain combines TRBV6-2 or TRBV6-3 with TRBJ2-7, with D maybe TRBD2 (6 bases). The ends were cut back, 3 bases at V and 5 bases at J, with 17 bases in the middle. CDR1 is MNHEY, CDR2 SVGEGT, per germline. The CDR3 is 15 amino acids. CDR3: CASSYSGWETNEQYF. CDR3 coding DNA: TGTGCCAGCAGTTATAGCGGATGGGAAACTAACGAGCAGTACTTC.

The rearrangement joins TRBV28 to TRBJ1-2; tentative D call: TRBD1 (5 bases). V was shortened by 5 bases and J by 1 base, with 8 bases between the two germline ends. The CDR3 is 13 residues long. CDR1 is MDHEN, CDR2 SYDVKM, per germline. CDR3 in DNA: TGTGCCAGCAGTGCCGACAGTAACTATGGCTACACCTTC. Protein product: CASSADSNYGYTF.

V and J are TRBV5-1 and TRBJ2-6; D unresolved. CDR1 SGHRS and CDR2 YFSETQ come from the germline V gene. The germline V and J ends were trimmed by 0 bases and 0 bases, with 7 bases remaining between them. This CDR3 is 16 amino acids long. The CDR3 DNA follows: TGCGCCAGCAGCTTGGGGCTCAGCTCTGGGGCCAACGTCCTGACTTTC. Translation: CASSLGLSSGANVLTF. Filled out from reference TRBV5-1 and TRBJ2-6, the complete variable domain reads KAGVTQTPRYLIKTRGQQVTLSCSPISGHRSVSWYQQTPGQGLQFLFEYFSETQRNKGNFPGRFSGRQFSNSRSEMNVSTLELGDSALYLCASSLGLSSGANVLTFGAGSRLTVL.

The chain has TRBV7-3 and TRBJ1-4, with D perhaps matching TRBD1 (5 bases). The CDR3 is made up of 13 amino acids. Germline V gene lookup returns CDR1 SGHTA and CDR2 FQGTGA. V was shortened by 5 bases and J by 7 bases, with 11 bases between the two germline ends. CDR3 coding DNA: TGTGCCAGCAGCCTAGGGGCAGGTGAAAAACTGTTTTTT. Amino acid sequence: CASSLGAGEKLFF. The full variable domain, rest sourced from reference TRBV7-3 and TRBJ1-4, is GAGVSQTPSNKVTEKGKYVELRCDPISGHTALYWYRQSLGQGPEFLIYFQGTGAADDSGLPNDRFFAVRPEGSVSTLKIQRTERGDSAVYLCASSLGAGEKLFFGSGTQLSVL.

This chain uses TRBV5-4 with TRBJ1-5; no clear D gene. V was pared by 4 bases and J by 4 bases, with 9 bases between. Germline V gives CDR1 SGHNT, CDR2 YYREEE (reference sequence). This CDR3 spans 13 amino acids. CDR3 DNA: TGTGCCAGCAGCCCGGTCCCAAATCAGCCCCAGCATTTT. Its protein is CASSPVPNQPQHF. Based on the CDR3 plus reference TRBV5-4 and TRBJ1-5, the full variable domain is ETGVTQSPTHLIKTRGQQVTLRCSSQSGHNTVSWYQQALGQGPQFIFQYYREEENGRGNFPPRFSGLQFPNYSSELNVNALELDDSALYLCASSPVPNQPQHFGDGTRLSIL.

The CDR3 DNA follows: TGTGCCAGCTTCAGACAGGGGACCTATGGCTACACCTTC. It yields the protein CASFRQGTYGYTF. This sequence joins TRBV13 and TRBJ1-2, with 8 bases matching TRBD1. This CDR3 is built from 13 residues. CDR1 is PRHDT and CDR2 is FYEKMQ in the germline V gene (reference sequence). The trim removed 8 bases at V and 4 bases at J, leaving 6 bases unmatched.

J is TRBJ1-1 and V is TRBV5-1; D unresolved. In germline, CDR1 is SGHRS, CDR2 YFSETQ. The V and J ends lost 5 bases and 1 base respectively, with 9 bases between them. The CDR3 is 13 amino acids. CDR3 coding DNA: TGCGCCAGCAGTGGGCAGTCGAACACTGAAGCTTTCTTT. Protein product: CASSGQSNTEAFF.

The CDR3 coding sequence is TGTGCCAGTCACGATCGGAGACTAGAGCAGCAGTACTTC. This encodes CASHDRRLEQQYF. J is TRBJ2-7 and V is TRBV27; weak D call: TRBD2 (6 bases). The CDR3 consists of 13 residues. V was clipped by 9 bases and J by 8 bases, with 20 bases between them. CDR1 and CDR2 (germline): MNHEY, SMNVEV (reference sequence).

The chain employs TRBV16 and TRBJ2-5; TRBD2 is a possible D gene (6 bases). Germline V gives CDR1 KGHSY, CDR2 FQNENV. The CDR3 is 13 residues long. Trimming cost V 8 bases and J 7 bases, with 17 bases left between them. The CDR3 DNA reads as TGTGCCAGCGGTCCCTCGAAGGAGGGGACCCAGTACTTC. Protein: CASGPSKEGTQYF. Filled out from reference TRBV16 and TRBJ2-5, the complete variable domain reads GEEVAQTPKHLVRGEGQKAKLYCAPIKGHSYVFWYQQVLKNEFKFLISFQNENVFDETGMPKERFSAKCLPNSPCSLEIQATKLEDSAVYFCASGPSKEGTQYFGPGTRLLVL.

This sequence joins TRBV19 and TRBJ1-5; D is undetermined. The length of the CDR3 is 14 residues. Trimming shortened V by 6 bases and J by 6 bases, and 15 bases separated the two germline ends. CDR1 is LNHDA, CDR2 SQIVND, per germline (reference sequence). The CDR3 reads CASSQSSGGQPQHF. The CDR3 DNA reads TGTGCCAGTAGCCAAAGTTCGGGAGGTCAGCCCCAGCATTTT.

The chain links TRBV7-9 to TRBJ1-1; 7 bases fit TRBD1. The CDR3 sequence is 15 residues long. J gave up 5 bases and V 5 bases, and 11 bases lay outside the gene matches. CDR1 and CDR2 (germline): SEHNR, FQNEAQ (reference sequence). The CDR3: CASSPGGGYATEAFF. The CDR3 DNA sequence: TGTGCCAGCAGCCCAGGGGGTGGGTACGCGACTGAAGCTTTCTTT.

The count of this clone is one. V is TRBV7-3 and J is TRBJ1-1; unclear D gene. The CDR3 covers 13 residues. V lost 5 bases and J 5 bases, leaving 12 bases between the germline ends. CDR1 is SGHTA and CDR2 is FQGTGA in the germline V gene. Here the CDR3 DNA reads TGTGCCAGCAGCCAACAGTCCAAGACTGAAGCTTTCTTT. As protein: CASSQQSKTEAFF.

In this sample, this clone turned up a few times. The genes are TRBV19 and TRBJ1-5; D is uncertain. The CDR3 is made up of 15 amino acids. Germline CDR1 reads LNHDA; CDR2 reads SQIVND (reference sequence). V gave up 1 base and J gave up 6 bases, with 13 bases separating them. The chain's CDR3 is CASSIGRSPGQPQHF. DNA of the CDR3: TGTGCCAGTAGTATAGGAAGATCCCCCGGTCAGCCCCAGCATTTT.

V and J are TRBV28 and TRBJ2-2, with D perhaps TRBD2 (5 bases). Germline V gene sequence: CDR1 MDHEN, CDR2 SYDVKM. V lost 8 bases, J lost 2 bases, and 15 bases lay in between. The CDR3 is 15 amino acids. CDR3 protein: CASVSSRGNTGELFF. The CDR3 region has the DNA TGTGCCAGCGTCTCTTCTCGGGGTAACACCGGGGAGCTGTTTTTT. The complete variable domain, with remaining parts taken from reference TRBV28 and TRBJ2-2, reads DVKVTQSSRYLVKRTGEKVFLECVQDMDHENMFWYRQDPGLGLRLIYFSYDVKMKEKGDIPEGYSVSREKKERFSLILESASTNQTSMYLCASVSSRGNTGELFFGEGSRLTVL.

The chain links TRBV5-1 to TRBJ2-7; 10 nucleotides match TRBD1. Trimming cost V 3 bases and J 2 bases; bases outside gene matches: 5. This CDR3 has 15 residues. Looked up from germline, CDR1 is SGHRS and CDR2 is YFSETQ. DNA of the CDR3: TGCGCCAGCAGCTCTACCGGGACAGGGGCCTACGAGCAGTACTTC. As protein: CASSSTGTGAYEQYF. Supplemented by reference TRBV5-1 and TRBJ2-7, the full variable domain reads KAGVTQTPRYLIKTRGQQVTLSCSPISGHRSVSWYQQTPGQGLQFLFEYFSETQRNKGNFPGRFSGRQFSNSRSEMNVSTLELGDSALYLCASSSTGTGAYEQYFGPGTRLTVT.

The chain uses TRBV28 and TRBJ1-3; D is perhaps TRBD1 (6 bases). V lost 1 base to trimming and J lost 2 bases, with 9 bases between them. The CDR3 spans 15 residues. From germline, CDR1 is MDHEN and CDR2 SYDVKM. CDR3 in amino acids: CASSLLQGTGNTIYF. In nucleotides, the CDR3 is TGTGCCAGCAGTTTATTGCAGGGGACTGGAAACACCATATATTTT. Drawing the rest from reference TRBV28 and TRBJ1-3, the complete variable domain is DVKVTQSSRYLVKRTGEKVFLECVQDMDHENMFWYRQDPGLGLRLIYFSYDVKMKEKGDIPEGYSVSREKKERFSLILESASTNQTSMYLCASSLLQGTGNTIYFGEGSWLTVV.

This chain joins TRBV3-1 (or the pseudogene TRBV3-2) and TRBJ1-1; perhaps TRBD1 as D (6 bases). This CDR3 comprises 14 residues. Germline V gene lookup returns CDR1 LGHDT and CDR2 YNNKEL (reference sequence). Deletions cut 3 bases from V and 0 bases from J, with 8 bases between. The CDR3 protein is CASSHHRVNTEAFF. DNA of the CDR3: TGTGCCAGCAGCCATCACAGGGTGAACACTGAAGCTTTCTTT.

This chain links TRBV7-2 with TRBJ1-3; D is ambiguous. The CDR3 runs 14 residues. Trimming cost V 3 bases and J 1 base, with 7 bases left between them. Germline values: CDR1 SGHTA, CDR2 FQGNSA. The chain's CDR3 is CASSFGVSGNTIYF. The CDR3 coding sequence is TGTGCCAGCAGCTTTGGAGTTTCTGGAAACACCATATATTTT.

The J gene is TRBJ2-3, the V gene TRBV27, with TRBD2 matching 14 bases. Germline V gene sequence: CDR1 MNHEY, CDR2 SMNVEV (reference sequence). This CDR3 is built from 14 residues. The J segment lost 11 bases and the V segment lost 4 bases, leaving 5 bases of the junction unmatched. The CDR3 reads CASSSGLAGGLQYF. The CDR3 nucleotides read TGTGCCAGCAGTTCCGGACTAGCGGGAGGTTTGCAGTATTTT.

The chain couples TRBV19 to TRBJ1-1; maybe TRBD1 (6 bases). This CDR3 comprises 15 residues. CDR1 and CDR2 (germline): LNHDA, SQIVND (reference sequence). V dropped 0 bases and J dropped 4 bases, with 12 bases sitting between them. In DNA form, the CDR3 reads TGTGCCAGTAGTATAGATTCCAGGGGAAGCACTGAAGCTTTCTTT. This encodes CASSIDSRGSTEAFF.

The chain carries TRBV28 and TRBJ1-6; 7 positions agree with TRBD1. Germline lookup yields CDR1 MDHEN and CDR2 SYDVKM. This CDR3 contains 15 residues. The V gene end was trimmed by 3 bases and the J gene end by 10 bases; junction bases not matched to a gene: 9. The CDR3, as DNA: TGTGCCAGCAGTTTCCGCGGACAGGTGTACTCACCCCTCCACTTT. This sequence encodes CASSFRGQVYSPLHF.

This rearrangement joins TRBV6-2 or TRBV6-3 to TRBJ1-5; D gene ambiguous. Between the trimmed V and J ends, which lost 3 bases and 3 bases, there was a span of 18 bases. The CDR3 covers 17 residues. Germline-derived CDR1 and CDR2 are MNHEY and SVGEGT. The CDR3, as DNA: TGTGCCAGCAGTTATCGGTCCGAGGGAGGCGACAATCAGCCCCAGCATTTT. This codes for CASSYRSEGGDNQPQHF.

This clone was counted a few times. The gene calls are TRBV3-1 (or the pseudogene TRBV3-2) and TRBJ2-5; 12 bases match TRBD2. The length of the CDR3 is 15 residues. With V trimmed by 6 bases and J by 9 bases, 11 bases remained unmatched. CDR1 and CDR2 from the germline V gene are LGHDT and YNNKEL (reference sequence). This CDR3 reads CASSPTSGGSGAQYF. CDR3 in DNA: TGTGCCAGCAGTCCTACTAGCGGGGGGTCCGGGGCCCAGTACTTC.

The chain combines TRBV5-1 with TRBJ2-3, with a tentative D call TRBD1 (5 bases). The length of the CDR3 is 14 residues. V lost 3 bases and J 5 bases, leaving 13 bases between the germline ends. CDR1 and CDR2 (germline): SGHRS, YFSETQ. CDR3 DNA sequence: TGCGCCAGCAGCTCAGGGTTTTCGCAAGATACGCAGTATTTT. Protein sequence: CASSSGFSQDTQYF.

V and J are TRBV11-3 and TRBJ2-1; 11 bases map to TRBD2. There are 15 residues in the CDR3. Germline CDR1 and CDR2: SGHNT and YENEEA. The ends lost 0 bases at V and 6 bases at J; junction bases unmatched: 1. The CDR3 loop is CASSLELAGANEQFF. The DNA for the CDR3 is TGTGCCAGCAGCTTAGAACTAGCGGGAGCCAATGAGCAGTTCTTC. The full variable domain, its missing parts supplied by reference TRBV11-3 and TRBJ2-1, is EAGVVQSPRYKIIEKKQPVAFWCNPISGHNTLYWYLQNLGQGPELLIRYENEEAVDDSQLPKDRFSAERLKGVDSTLKIQPAELGDSAVYLCASSLELAGANEQFFGPGTRLTVL.

V gene TRBV7-6 combines with J gene TRBJ2-7; maybe TRBD2 (5 bases). Germline V CDR1 and CDR2: SGHVS, FNYEAQ. CDR3 size: 13 residues. The ends were cut back, 1 base at V and 5 bases at J, with 9 bases in the middle. The CDR3 sequence: CASSLGWRNEQYF. CDR3 DNA: TGTGCCAGCAGCTTAGGGTGGAGGAACGAGCAGTACTTC. The variable domain in full, completed from reference TRBV7-6 and TRBJ2-7, reads GAGVSQSPRYKVTKRGQDVALRCDPISGHVSLYWYRQALGQGPEFLTYFNYEAQQDKSGLPNDRFSAERPEGSISTLTIQRTEQRDSAMYRCASSLGWRNEQYFGPGTRLTVT.

The V call is TRBV2, the J call TRBJ1-3, with TRBD1 matching over 9 bases. The V gene's germline CDR1 is SNHLY and CDR2 FYNNEI. The V and J ends lost 9 bases and 2 bases, in that order; junction bases with no gene match: 5. The CDR3 runs 14 residues. The CDR3 loop reads CASHRGQTGNTIYF. The CDR3 region has the DNA TGTGCCAGTCACAGGGGGCAGACTGGAAACACCATATATTTT.

This clone has a single count. CDR3: CASTLSGAATYEQYF. CDR3 nucleotides: TGTGCCAGCACCTTGAGCGGGGCCGCGACCTACGAGCAGTACTTC. This chain joins TRBV7-2 and TRBJ2-7; 7 nucleotides agree with TRBD2. Trimming at V came to 7 bases and at J to 2 bases, leaving 11 bases not matched to a gene. The length of the CDR3 is 15 residues. From germline, CDR1 is SGHTA and CDR2 FQGNSA. Filled out from reference TRBV7-2 and TRBJ2-7, the complete variable domain reads GAGVSQSPSNKVTEKGKDVELRCDPISGHTALYWYRQSLGQGLEFLIYFQGNSAPDKSGLPSDRFSAERTGGSVSTLTIQRTQQEDSAVYLCASTLSGAATYEQYFGPGTRLTVT.

CDR3 DNA sequence: TGTGCCACCGAGACGACCGGCGGGGGCTACACCTTC. As protein: CATETTGGGYTF. This chain uses TRBV2 with TRBJ1-2, with no clear D. V lost 10 bases, J lost 8 bases, and 17 bases lay in between. Germline-derived CDR1 and CDR2 are SNHLY and FYNNEI. CDR3 length: 12 residues.